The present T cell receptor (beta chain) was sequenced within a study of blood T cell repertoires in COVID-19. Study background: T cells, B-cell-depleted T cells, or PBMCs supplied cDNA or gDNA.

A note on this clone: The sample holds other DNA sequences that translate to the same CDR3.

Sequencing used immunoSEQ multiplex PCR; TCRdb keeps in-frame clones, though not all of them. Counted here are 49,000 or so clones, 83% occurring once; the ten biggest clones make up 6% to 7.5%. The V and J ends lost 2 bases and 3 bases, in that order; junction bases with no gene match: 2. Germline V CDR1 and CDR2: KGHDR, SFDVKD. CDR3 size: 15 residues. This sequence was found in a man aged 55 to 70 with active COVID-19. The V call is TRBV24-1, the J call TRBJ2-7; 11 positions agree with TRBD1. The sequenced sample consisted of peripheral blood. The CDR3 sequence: CATSDSGTGGYEQYF. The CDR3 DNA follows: TGTGCCACCAGTGATTCTGGGACAGGGGGCTACGAGCAGTACTTC.